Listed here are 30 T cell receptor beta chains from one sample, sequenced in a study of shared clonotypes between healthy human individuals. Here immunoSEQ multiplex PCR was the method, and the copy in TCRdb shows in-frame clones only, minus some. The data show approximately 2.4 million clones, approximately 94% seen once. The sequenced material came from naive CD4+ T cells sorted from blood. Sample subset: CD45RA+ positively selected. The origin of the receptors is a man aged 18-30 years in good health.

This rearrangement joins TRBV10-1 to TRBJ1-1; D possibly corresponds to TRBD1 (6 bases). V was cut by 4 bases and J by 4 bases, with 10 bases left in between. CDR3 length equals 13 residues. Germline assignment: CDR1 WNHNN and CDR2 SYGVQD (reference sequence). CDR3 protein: CASSVGGGTEAFF. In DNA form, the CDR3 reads TGCGCCAGCAGTGTCGGAGGGGGCACTGAAGCTTTCTTT.

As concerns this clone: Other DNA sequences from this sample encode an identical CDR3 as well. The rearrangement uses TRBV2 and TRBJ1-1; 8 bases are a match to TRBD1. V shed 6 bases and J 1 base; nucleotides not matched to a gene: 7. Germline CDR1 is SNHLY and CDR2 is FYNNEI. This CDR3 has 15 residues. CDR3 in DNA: TGTGCCAGCAGGCGTACAGGGGGACCGAACACTGAAGCTTTCTTT. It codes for CASRRTGGPNTEAFF.

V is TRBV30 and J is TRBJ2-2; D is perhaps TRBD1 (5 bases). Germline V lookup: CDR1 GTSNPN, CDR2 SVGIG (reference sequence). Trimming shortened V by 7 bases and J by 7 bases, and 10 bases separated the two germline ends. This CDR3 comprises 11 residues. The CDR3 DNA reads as TGTGCCTTGCAGGGTGGCGGGGAGCTGTTTTTT. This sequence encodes CALQGGGELFF. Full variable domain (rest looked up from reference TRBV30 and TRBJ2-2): SQTIHQWPATLVQPVGSPLSLECTVEGTSNPNLYWYRQAAGRGLQLLFYSVGIGQISSEVPQNLSASRPQDRQFILSSKKLLLSDSGFYLCALQGGGELFFGEGSRLTVL.

The CDR3 sequence is CASSPTGGLWDGTEAFF. DNA for the CDR3: TGTGCCAGCTCACCAACAGGGGGCCTTTGGGATGGCACTGAAGCTTTCTTT. The genes are TRBV18 and TRBJ1-1, with 9 bases fitting TRBD1. V gave up 2 bases and J gave up 4 bases; unmatched junction bases: 11. Germline CDR1 KGHSH, CDR2 LQKENI. The CDR3 has 17 residues.

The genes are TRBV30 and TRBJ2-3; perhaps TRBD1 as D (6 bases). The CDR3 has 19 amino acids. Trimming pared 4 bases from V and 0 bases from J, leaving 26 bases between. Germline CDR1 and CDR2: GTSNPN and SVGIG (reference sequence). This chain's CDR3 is CAWTRAQGHSGVSTDTQYF. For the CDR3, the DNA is TGTGCCTGGACCCGAGCCCAGGGGCACAGCGGAGTTAGCACAGATACGCAGTATTTT.

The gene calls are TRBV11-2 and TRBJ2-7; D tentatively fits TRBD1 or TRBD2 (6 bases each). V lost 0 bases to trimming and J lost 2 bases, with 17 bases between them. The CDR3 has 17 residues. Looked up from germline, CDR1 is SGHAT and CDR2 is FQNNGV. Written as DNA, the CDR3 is TGTGCCAGCAGCTTAGATCAGGGGAGGCAGGCAGCCTACGAGCAGTACTTC. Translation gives CASSLDQGRQAAYEQYF.

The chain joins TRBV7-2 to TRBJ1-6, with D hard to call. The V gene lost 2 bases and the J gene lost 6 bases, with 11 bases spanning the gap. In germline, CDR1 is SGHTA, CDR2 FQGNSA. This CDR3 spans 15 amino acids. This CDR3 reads CASSLNRPLNSPLHF. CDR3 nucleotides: TGTGCCAGCAGCTTAAACCGTCCCCTTAATTCACCCCTCCACTTT.

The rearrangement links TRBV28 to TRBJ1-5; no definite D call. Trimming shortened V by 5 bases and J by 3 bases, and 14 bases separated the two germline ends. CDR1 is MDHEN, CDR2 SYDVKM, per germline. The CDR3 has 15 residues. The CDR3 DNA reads TGTGCCAGCAGTCCCCATCGGGCAGACAATCAGCCCCAGCATTTT. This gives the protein CASSPHRADNQPQHF.

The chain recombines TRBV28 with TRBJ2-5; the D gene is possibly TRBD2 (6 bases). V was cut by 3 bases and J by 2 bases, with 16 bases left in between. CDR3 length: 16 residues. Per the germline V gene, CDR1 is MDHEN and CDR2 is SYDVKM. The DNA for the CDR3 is TGTGCCAGCAGTTTGGGGGGTAGTGGGCCGCAAGAGACCCAGTACTTC. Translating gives CASSLGGSGPQETQYF.

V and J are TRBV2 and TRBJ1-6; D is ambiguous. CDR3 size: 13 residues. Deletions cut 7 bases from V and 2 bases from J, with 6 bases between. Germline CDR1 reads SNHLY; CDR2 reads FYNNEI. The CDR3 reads CASKEPYNSPLHF. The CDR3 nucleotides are TGTGCCAGCAAGGAGCCCTATAATTCACCCCTCCACTTT.

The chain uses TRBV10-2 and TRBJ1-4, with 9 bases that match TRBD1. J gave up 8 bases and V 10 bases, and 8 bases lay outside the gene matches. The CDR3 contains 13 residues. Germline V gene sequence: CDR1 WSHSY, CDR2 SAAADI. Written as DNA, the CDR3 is TGCGCCACCAGATCGACAGGGGGAGAAAAACTGTTTTTT. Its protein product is CATRSTGGEKLFF.

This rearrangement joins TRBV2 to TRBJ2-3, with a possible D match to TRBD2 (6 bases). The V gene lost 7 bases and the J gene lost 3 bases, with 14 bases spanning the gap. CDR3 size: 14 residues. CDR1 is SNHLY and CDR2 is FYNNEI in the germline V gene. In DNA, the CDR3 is TGTGCCAGCACGGAAGGGCTAGCGACAGATACGCAGTATTTT. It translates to CASTEGLATDTQYF.

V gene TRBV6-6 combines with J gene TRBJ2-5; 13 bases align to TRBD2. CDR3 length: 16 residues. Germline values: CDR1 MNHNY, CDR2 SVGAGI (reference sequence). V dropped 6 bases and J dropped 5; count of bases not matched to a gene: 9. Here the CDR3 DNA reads TGTGCCAGCAGGCCCACTAGCGGGAGGGCCCGTGAGACCCAGTACTTC. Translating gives CASRPTSGRARETQYF.

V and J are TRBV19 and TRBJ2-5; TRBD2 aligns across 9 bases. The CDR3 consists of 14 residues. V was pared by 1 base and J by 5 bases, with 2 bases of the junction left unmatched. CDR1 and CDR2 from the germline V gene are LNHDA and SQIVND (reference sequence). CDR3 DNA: TGTGCCAGTAGTATAGTAGCGGGAGAGGAGACCCAGTACTTC. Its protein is CASSIVAGEETQYF.

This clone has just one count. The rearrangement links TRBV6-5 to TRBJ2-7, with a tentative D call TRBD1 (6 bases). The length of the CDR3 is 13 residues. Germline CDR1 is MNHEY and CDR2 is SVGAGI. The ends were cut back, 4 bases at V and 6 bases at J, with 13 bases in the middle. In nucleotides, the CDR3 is TGTGCCAGCAGTTGGTTGGGGGCTGGCGAGCAGTACTTC. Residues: CASSWLGAGEQYF.

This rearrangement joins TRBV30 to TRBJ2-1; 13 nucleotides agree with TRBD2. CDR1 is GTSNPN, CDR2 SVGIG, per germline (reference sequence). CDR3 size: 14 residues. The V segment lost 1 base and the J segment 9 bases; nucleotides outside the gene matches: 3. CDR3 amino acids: CAWSGTSGGGEQFF. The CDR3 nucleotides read TGTGCCTGGAGTGGGACTAGCGGGGGCGGTGAGCAGTTCTTC.

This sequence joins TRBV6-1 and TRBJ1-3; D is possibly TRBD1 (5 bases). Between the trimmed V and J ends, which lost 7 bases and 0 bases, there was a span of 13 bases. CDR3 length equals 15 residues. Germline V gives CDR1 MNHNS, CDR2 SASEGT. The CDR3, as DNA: TGTGCCAGCACCCTAGACAGAGGCTCTGGAAACACCATATATTTT. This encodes CASTLDRGSGNTIYF.

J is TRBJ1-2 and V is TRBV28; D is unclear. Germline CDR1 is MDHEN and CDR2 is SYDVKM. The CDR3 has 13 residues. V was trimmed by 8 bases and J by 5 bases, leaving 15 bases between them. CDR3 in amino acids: CASALVGNYGYTF. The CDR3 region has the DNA TGTGCCAGCGCGCTGGTGGGGAATTATGGCTACACCTTC.

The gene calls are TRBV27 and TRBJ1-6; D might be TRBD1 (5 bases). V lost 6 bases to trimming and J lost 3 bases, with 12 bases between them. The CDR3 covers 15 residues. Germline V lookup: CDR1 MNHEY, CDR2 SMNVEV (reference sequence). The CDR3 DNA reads TGTGCCAGCAGGCCCGGGACCAGCTATAATTCACCCCTCCACTTT. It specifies CASRPGTSYNSPLHF.

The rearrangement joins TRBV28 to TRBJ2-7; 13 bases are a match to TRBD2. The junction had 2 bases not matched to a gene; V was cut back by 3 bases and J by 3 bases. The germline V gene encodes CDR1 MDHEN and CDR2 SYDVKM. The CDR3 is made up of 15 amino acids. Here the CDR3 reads CASSLGLAGRYEQYF. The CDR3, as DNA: TGTGCCAGCAGTTTGGGACTAGCGGGACGCTACGAGCAGTACTTC.

CDR3 in DNA: TGTGCCATCAGTGAAATGCAGGGCGGTGGGCAAGAGACCCAGTACTTC. Translating it yields CAISEMQGGGQETQYF. This chain links TRBV10-3 with TRBJ2-5, with a tentative D call TRBD1 (5 bases). The CDR3 totals 16 residues. V was shortened by 3 bases and J by 2 bases, with 16 bases between the two germline ends. Germline assignment: CDR1 ENHRY and CDR2 SYGVKD.

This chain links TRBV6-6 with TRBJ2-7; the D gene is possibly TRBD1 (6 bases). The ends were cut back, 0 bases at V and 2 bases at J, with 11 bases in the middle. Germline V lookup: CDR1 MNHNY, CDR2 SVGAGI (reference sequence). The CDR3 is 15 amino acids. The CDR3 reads CASSYSAEGAYEQYF. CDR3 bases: TGTGCCAGCAGTTACTCTGCCGAGGGGGCCTACGAGCAGTACTTC.

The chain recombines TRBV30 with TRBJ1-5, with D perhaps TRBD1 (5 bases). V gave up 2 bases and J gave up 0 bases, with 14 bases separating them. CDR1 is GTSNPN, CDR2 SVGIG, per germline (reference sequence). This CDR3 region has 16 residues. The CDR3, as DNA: TGTGCCTGGAGTTCAGGGAACCCTTATAGCAATCAGCCCCAGCATTTT. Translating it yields CAWSSGNPYSNQPQHF.

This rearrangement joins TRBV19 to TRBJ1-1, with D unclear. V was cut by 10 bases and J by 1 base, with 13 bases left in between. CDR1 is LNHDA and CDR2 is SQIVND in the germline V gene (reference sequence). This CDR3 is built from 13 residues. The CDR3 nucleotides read TGTGCCACCCTAGGGCTAGGGAACACTGAAGCTTTCTTT. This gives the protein CATLGLGNTEAFF.

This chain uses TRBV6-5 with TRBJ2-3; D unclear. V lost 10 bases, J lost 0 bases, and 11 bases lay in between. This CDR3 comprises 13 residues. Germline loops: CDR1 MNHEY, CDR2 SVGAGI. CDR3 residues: CATQDRSTDTQYF. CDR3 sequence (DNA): TGTGCCACCCAGGACCGAAGCACAGATACGCAGTATTTT.

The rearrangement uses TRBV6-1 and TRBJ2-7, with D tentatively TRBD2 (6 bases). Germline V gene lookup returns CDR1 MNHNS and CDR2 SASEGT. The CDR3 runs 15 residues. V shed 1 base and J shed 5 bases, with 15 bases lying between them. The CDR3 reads CASSEGGLGGDEQYF. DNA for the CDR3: TGTGCCAGCAGTGAAGGTGGGTTGGGGGGAGACGAGCAGTACTTC.

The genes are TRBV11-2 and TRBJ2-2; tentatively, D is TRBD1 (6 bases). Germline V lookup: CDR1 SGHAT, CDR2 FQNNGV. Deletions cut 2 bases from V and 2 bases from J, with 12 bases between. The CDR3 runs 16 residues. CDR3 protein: CASSLTPGTNTGELFF. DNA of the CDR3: TGTGCCAGCAGCTTAACGCCCGGGACAAACACCGGGGAGCTGTTTTTT.

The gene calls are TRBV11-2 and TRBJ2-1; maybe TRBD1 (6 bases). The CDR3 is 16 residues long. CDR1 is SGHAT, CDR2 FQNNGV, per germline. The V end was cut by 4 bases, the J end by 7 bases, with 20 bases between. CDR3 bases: TGTGCCAGCAGCTCCACAGGGTTCTCCTGGGGGAATGAGCAGTTCTTC. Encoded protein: CASSSTGFSWGNEQFF.

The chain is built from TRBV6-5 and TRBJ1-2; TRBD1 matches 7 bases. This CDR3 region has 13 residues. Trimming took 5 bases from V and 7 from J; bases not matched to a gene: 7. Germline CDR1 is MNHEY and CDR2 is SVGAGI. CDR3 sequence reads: CASSLRDSAGYTF. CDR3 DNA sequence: TGTGCCAGCAGTCTCCGGGACAGCGCTGGCTACACCTTC.

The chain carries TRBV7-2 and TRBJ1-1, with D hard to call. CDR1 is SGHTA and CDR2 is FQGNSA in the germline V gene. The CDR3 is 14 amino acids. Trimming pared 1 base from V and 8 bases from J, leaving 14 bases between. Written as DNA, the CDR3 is TGTGCCAGCAGCTTAGAGGCAGCGGCCCAGGAAGCTTTCTTT. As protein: CASSLEAAAQEAFF.